These 18 T cell receptor beta chains originate from one sample sequenced in a study of shared clonotypes between healthy human individuals. Profiling relied on immunoSEQ multiplex PCR, and the TCRdb table lists in-frame clones only, not all of them. Here the sample spans about 2.3 million clones, around 90% being singletons. Material for sequencing was naive CD4+ T cells from PBMCs. The subset: CD45RA+ positively selected. These receptor sequences come from a man aged 18-30 years in good health. Some clones in this sample may be carry-over from other donors' samples.

This rearrangement joins TRBV28 to TRBJ1-2, with no clear D. The V end was cut by 7 bases, the J end by 4 bases, with 19 bases between. The germline V gene encodes CDR1 MDHEN and CDR2 SYDVKM. This CDR3 contains 15 residues. The CDR3 loop is CASKAGPPLAYGYTF. The CDR3 DNA reads TGTGCCAGCAAAGCCGGCCCTCCCTTGGCCTATGGCTACACCTTC.

The V call is TRBV28, the J call TRBJ2-5; 11 nucleotides match TRBD1. Germline assignment: CDR1 MDHEN and CDR2 SYDVKM. Trimming at V came to 6 bases and at J to 3 bases, leaving 6 bases not matched to a gene. The length of the CDR3 is 15 residues. The DNA for the CDR3 is TGTGCCAGCAGACCCCGGGACAGGGGGAAAGAGACCCAGTACTTC. Protein: CASRPRDRGKETQYF. Looking up the rest from reference TRBV28 and TRBJ2-5 gives the full variable domain: DVKVTQSSRYLVKRTGEKVFLECVQDMDHENMFWYRQDPGLGLRLIYFSYDVKMKEKGDIPEGYSVSREKKERFSLILESASTNQTSMYLCASRPRDRGKETQYFGPGTRLLVL.

The chain recombines TRBV6-5 with TRBJ1-1, with TRBD1 as a possible D gene (5 bases). This CDR3 contains 16 residues. Trimming pared 0 bases from V and 1 base from J, leaving 12 bases between. Germline-derived CDR1 and CDR2 are MNHEY and SVGAGI. CDR3 DNA: TGTGCCAGCAGTTACTCGTCAGGGTCACAGAACACTGAAGCTTTCTTT. It is translated as CASSYSSGSQNTEAFF.

The rearrangement links TRBV10-3 to TRBJ2-5; weak D call: TRBD2 (6 bases). Judging by the DNA end, TRBJ2-7 fits better; the J call may be wrong. The CDR3 runs to 16 residues. CDR1 and CDR2 from the germline V gene are ENHRY and SYGVKD. CDR3 in DNA: TGTGCCATCAGTGGGCGGGGTGGTGGATCGACCTACGAGCAGTACTTC. Encoded protein: CAISGRGGGSTYEQYF.

The V gene is TRBV6-6, the J gene TRBJ1-2; D perhaps matches TRBD1 (6 bases). Germline V lookup: CDR1 MNHNY, CDR2 SVGAGI (reference sequence). This CDR3 is 13 amino acids long. The V and J ends lost 4 bases and 5 bases respectively, with 11 bases between them. The CDR3 protein is CASSSPGTYGYTF. The CDR3 DNA sequence: TGTGCCAGCAGTTCCCCCGGGACATATGGCTACACCTTC.

Remarks on this clone: The sample contains more than one DNA sequence encoding this CDR3. The chain employs TRBV7-2 and TRBJ2-7, with D unclear. V gave up 3 bases and J gave up 2 bases, with 11 bases separating them. Per germline, CDR1 SGHTA and CDR2 FQGNSA. The CDR3 contains 14 residues. CDR3 amino acids: CASSLKGLTYEQYF. DNA of the CDR3: TGTGCCAGCAGCTTGAAGGGCCTAACCTACGAGCAGTACTTC. The variable domain in full, with the rest retrieved from reference TRBV7-2 and TRBJ2-7, is GAGVSQSPSNKVTEKGKDVELRCDPISGHTALYWYRQSLGQGLEFLIYFQGNSAPDKSGLPSDRFSAERTGGSVSTLTIQRTQQEDSAVYLCASSLKGLTYEQYFGPGTRLTVT.

V and J are TRBV6-5 and TRBJ1-1; TRBD1 aligns across 7 bases. The CDR3 length is 14 residues. Per the germline V gene, CDR1 is MNHEY and CDR2 is SVGAGI. V lost 5 bases and J lost 1; bases outside the gene matches: 4. DNA for the CDR3: TGTGCCAGCAGTGCGGGACAGCGGAACACTGAAGCTTTCTTT. Amino acids: CASSAGQRNTEAFF.

V is TRBV19 and J is TRBJ1-1; 10 bases agree with TRBD1. This CDR3 contains 15 residues. The V gene's germline CDR1 is LNHDA and CDR2 SQIVND (reference sequence). The V gene end was trimmed by 6 bases and the J gene end by 1 base; junction bases not matched to a gene: 5. The CDR3 sequence: CASRSGQGSNTEAFF. The CDR3 bases are TGTGCCAGTAGATCGGGACAGGGGTCGAACACTGAAGCTTTCTTT.

The rearrangement links TRBV29-1 to TRBJ2-6; TRBD1 might be the D (6 bases). Germline V CDR1 and CDR2: SQVTM, ANQGSEA. The CDR3 consists of 16 residues. V dropped 4 bases and J dropped 0 bases, with 13 bases sitting between them. In DNA form, the CDR3 reads TGCAGCGTTGGGACAGCCACTCTCTCTGGGGCCAACGTCCTGACTTTC. This codes for CSVGTATLSGANVLTF. The complete variable domain, with remaining parts taken from reference TRBV29-1 and TRBJ2-6, reads SAVISQKPSRDICQRGTSLTIQCQVDSQVTMMFWYRQQPGQSLTLIATANQGSEATYESGFVIDKFPISRPNLTFSTLTVSNMSPEDSSIYLCSVGTATLSGANVLTFGAGSRLTVL.

V is TRBV28 and J is TRBJ2-7, with 10 bases fitting TRBD1. CDR1 and CDR2 from the germline V gene are MDHEN and SYDVKM. The length of the CDR3 is 15 residues. V shed 6 bases and J 4 bases; nucleotides not matched to a gene: 9. As DNA, the CDR3 is TGTGCCAGCAGGTTCCGGGACAGGGGTTTTTACGAGCAGTACTTC. This codes for CASRFRDRGFYEQYF.

This chain links TRBV5-1 with TRBJ2-7; 9 nucleotides line up with TRBD1. The germline gives CDR1 SGHRS, CDR2 YFSETQ. V shed 2 bases and J 3 bases; nucleotides not matched to a gene: 6. The CDR3 is 15 amino acids. In DNA form, the CDR3 reads TGCGCCAGCAGCTTACAGGGGGCGGGTGTCTACGAGCAGTACTTC. Protein: CASSLQGAGVYEQYF.

This clone was observed once. This chain connects TRBV6-1 to TRBJ2-5; maybe TRBD2 (5 bases). The CDR3 has 13 residues. V lost 3 bases and J 4 bases, leaving 9 bases between the germline ends. Germline V gene sequence: CDR1 MNHNS, CDR2 SASEGT. CDR3 DNA sequence: TGTGCCAGCAGTGATCTGGGGAGAGAGACCCAGTACTTC. Residues: CASSDLGRETQYF.

This clone appeared once. The chain couples TRBV27 to TRBJ2-3, with 9 bases matching TRBD2. The V segment lost 5 bases and the J segment 0 bases; nucleotides outside the gene matches: 15. In germline, CDR1 is MNHEY, CDR2 SMNVEV (reference sequence). There are 19 residues in the CDR3. CDR3 sequence: CASSHGGGRAPPSTDTQYF. As DNA, the CDR3 is TGTGCCAGCAGTCACGGGGGCGGGAGGGCCCCTCCTAGCACAGATACGCAGTATTTT.

This clone was counted once. This rearrangement joins TRBV7-9 to TRBJ2-7, with 8 bases fitting TRBD2. Germline CDR1 is SEHNR and CDR2 is FQNEAQ (reference sequence). The CDR3 spans 16 residues. V shed 0 bases, J shed 3 bases, and the junction held 7 bases outside the gene matches. CDR3 loop: CASSLAISGVHYEQYF. The CDR3 nucleotides read TGTGCCAGCAGCTTAGCCATTAGCGGGGTCCACTACGAGCAGTACTTC.

This chain links TRBV27 with TRBJ2-7; D is possibly TRBD1 or TRBD2 (5 bases each). V was clipped by 3 bases and J by 3 bases, with 12 bases between them. This CDR3 has 14 residues. The germline gives CDR1 MNHEY, CDR2 SMNVEV (reference sequence). DNA of the CDR3: TGTGCCAGCAGTTTTTCTCGGGGCCACTACGAGCAGTACTTC. It codes for CASSFSRGHYEQYF.

The V and J genes are TRBV7-2 and TRBJ2-7, with 8 bases fitting TRBD1. V shed 5 bases and J 7 bases; nucleotides not matched to a gene: 10. The CDR3 totals 14 residues. Germline V gene sequence: CDR1 SGHTA, CDR2 FQGNSA. The CDR3 DNA reads as TGTGCCAGCAGCGCAGGACAGGGATCGTGGGAGCAGTACTTC. Amino acid sequence: CASSAGQGSWEQYF.

The rearrangement uses TRBV6-6 and TRBJ2-2, with 8 bases matching TRBD1. CDR1 is MNHNY and CDR2 is SVGAGI in the germline V gene (reference sequence). This CDR3 has 14 residues. After removal of 4 bases from V and 8 bases from J, the junction contained 6 bases not matched to a gene. CDR3 sequence (DNA): TGTGCCAGCAGTTCCCACAGGGGGGAGGGGGAGCTGTTTTTT. Its translation is CASSSHRGEGELFF.

V gene TRBV6-6 combines with J gene TRBJ2-7; the D is unclear. The CDR3 is 14 residues long. Trimming stripped 9 bases from V and 0 bases from J, with 15 bases between. Germline V gene data show CDR1 as MNHNY and CDR2 as SVGAGI (reference sequence). The CDR3 loop is CASHNGRLSYEQYF. CDR3 nucleotides: TGTGCCAGTCACAATGGCAGGCTCTCCTACGAGCAGTACTTC.